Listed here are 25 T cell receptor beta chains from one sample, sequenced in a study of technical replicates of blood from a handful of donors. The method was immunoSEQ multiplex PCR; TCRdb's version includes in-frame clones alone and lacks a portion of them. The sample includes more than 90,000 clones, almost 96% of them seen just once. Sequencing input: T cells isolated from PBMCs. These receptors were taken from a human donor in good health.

The CDR3 loop reads CASSPGQGRETQYF. The DNA for the CDR3 is TGCGCCAGCAGCCCAGGACAGGGAAGAGAGACCCAGTACTTC. The V call is TRBV5-1, the J call TRBJ2-5, with 8 bases matching TRBD1. Losses at the gene ends were 4 bases for V and 4 bases for J; bases not matched to a gene: 6. Germline V gene data show CDR1 as SGHRS and CDR2 as YFSETQ. The CDR3 has 14 amino acids.

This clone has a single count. The CDR3 protein is CASHPRKQGALSNQPQHF. The CDR3 coding sequence is TGTGCCAGCCACCCGAGGAAACAGGGGGCGCTTAGCAATCAGCCCCAGCATTTT. The genes are TRBV7-4 and TRBJ1-5; 9 bases match TRBD1. The CDR3 is 18 amino acids. V was clipped by 8 bases and J by 0 bases; unmatched bases: 14. Germline values: CDR1 SGHVT, CDR2 SQSDAQ.

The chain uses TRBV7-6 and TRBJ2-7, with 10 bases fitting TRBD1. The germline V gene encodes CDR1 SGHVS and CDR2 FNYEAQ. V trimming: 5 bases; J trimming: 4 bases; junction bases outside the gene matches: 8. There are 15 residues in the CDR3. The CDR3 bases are TGTGCCAGCAGCCCGGGGACAGGGGAAAGTTACGAGCAGTACTTC. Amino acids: CASSPGTGESYEQYF.

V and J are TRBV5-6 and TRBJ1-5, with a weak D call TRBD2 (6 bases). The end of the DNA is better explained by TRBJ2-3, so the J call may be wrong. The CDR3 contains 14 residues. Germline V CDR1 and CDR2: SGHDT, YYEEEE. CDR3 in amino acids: CASSYWGVGLPQYF. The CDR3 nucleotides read TGTGCCAGCAGCTATTGGGGGGTAGGTCTGCCCCAGTATTTT.

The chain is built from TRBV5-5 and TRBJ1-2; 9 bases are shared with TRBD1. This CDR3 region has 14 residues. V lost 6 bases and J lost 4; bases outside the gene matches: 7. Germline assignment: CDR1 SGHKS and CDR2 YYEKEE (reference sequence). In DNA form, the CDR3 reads TGTGCCAGCAAAAGGACAGGGGAATTCTATGGCTACACCTTC. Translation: CASKRTGEFYGYTF.

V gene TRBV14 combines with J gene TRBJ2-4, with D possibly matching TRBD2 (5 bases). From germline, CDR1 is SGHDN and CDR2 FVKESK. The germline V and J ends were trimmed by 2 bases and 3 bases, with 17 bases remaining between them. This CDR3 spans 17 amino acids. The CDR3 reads CASSQRHIRAGKNIQYF. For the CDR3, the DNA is TGTGCCAGCAGCCAACGGCACATTCGTGCGGGCAAAAACATTCAGTACTTC.

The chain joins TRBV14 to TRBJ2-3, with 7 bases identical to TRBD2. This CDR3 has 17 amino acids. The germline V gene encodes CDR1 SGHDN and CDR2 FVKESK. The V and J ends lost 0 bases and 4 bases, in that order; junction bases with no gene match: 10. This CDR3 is CASSQDPISTSADTQYF. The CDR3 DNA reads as TGTGCCAGCAGCCAAGATCCGATTAGTACTAGCGCAGATACGCAGTATTTT. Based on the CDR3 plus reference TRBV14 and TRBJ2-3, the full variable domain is EAGVTQFPSHSVIEKGQTVTLRCDPISGHDNLYWYRRVMGKEIKFLLHFVKESKQDESGMPNNRFLAERTGGTYSTLKVQPAELEDSGVYFCASSQDPISTSADTQYFGPGTRLTVL.

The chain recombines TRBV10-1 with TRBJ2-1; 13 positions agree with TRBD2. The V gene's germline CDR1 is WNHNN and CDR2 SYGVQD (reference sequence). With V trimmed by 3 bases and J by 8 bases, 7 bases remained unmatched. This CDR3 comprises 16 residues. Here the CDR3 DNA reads TGCGCCAGCAGTGACCGGACTAGCGGGAGTGTGGATGAGCAGTTCTTC. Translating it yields CASSDRTSGSVDEQFF.

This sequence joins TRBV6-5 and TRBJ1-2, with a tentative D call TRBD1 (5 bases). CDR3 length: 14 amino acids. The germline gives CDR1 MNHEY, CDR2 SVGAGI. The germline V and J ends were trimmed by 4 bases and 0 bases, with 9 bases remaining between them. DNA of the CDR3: TGTGCCAGCAGTTTGACAGAAGCTAACTATGGCTACACCTTC. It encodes CASSLTEANYGYTF.

The chain's CDR3 is CASSGGNGGYGYTF. CDR3 bases: TGTGCCAGCAGCGGGGGGAACGGAGGCTATGGCTACACCTTC. The rearrangement uses TRBV11-2 and TRBJ1-2, with D maybe TRBD1 (5 bases). This CDR3 spans 14 amino acids. With 5 bases removed from V and 4 bases from J, the gap between germline ends came to 14 bases. Germline V lookup: CDR1 SGHAT, CDR2 FQNNGV. Looking up the rest from reference TRBV11-2 and TRBJ1-2 gives the full variable domain: EAGVAQSPRYKIIEKRQSVAFWCNPISGHATLYWYQQILGQGPKLLIQFQNNGVVDDSQLPKDRFSAERLKGVDSTLKIQPAKLEDSAVYLCASSGGNGGYGYTFGSGTRLTVV.

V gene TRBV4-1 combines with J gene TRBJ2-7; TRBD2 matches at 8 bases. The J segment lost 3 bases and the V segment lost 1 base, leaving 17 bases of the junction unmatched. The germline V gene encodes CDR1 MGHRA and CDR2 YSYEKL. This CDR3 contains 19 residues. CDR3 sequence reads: CASSQGGPAVAGTVYEQYF. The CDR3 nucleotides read TGCGCCAGCAGCCAAGGAGGCCCGGCGGTAGCGGGAACAGTCTACGAGCAGTACTTC.

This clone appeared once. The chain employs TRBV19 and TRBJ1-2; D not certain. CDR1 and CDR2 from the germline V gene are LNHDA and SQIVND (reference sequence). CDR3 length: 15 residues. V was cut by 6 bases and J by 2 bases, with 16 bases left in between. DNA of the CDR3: TGTGCCAGTAGCCCAGGTCCCGGGAAAAACTATGGCTACACCTTC. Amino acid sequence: CASSPGPGKNYGYTF.

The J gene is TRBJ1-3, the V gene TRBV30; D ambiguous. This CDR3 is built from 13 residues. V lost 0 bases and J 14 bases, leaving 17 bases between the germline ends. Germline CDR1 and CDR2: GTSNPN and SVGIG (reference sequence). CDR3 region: CAWSVLDRTFLYF. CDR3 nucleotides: TGTGCCTGGAGTGTACTTGATAGGACTTTCCTATATTTT.

The CDR3 reads CASTVDLGSETQYF. The CDR3 DNA follows: TGTGCCAGCACCGTTGACCTAGGAAGTGAGACCCAGTACTTC. The chain uses TRBV7-8 and TRBJ2-5; D is undetermined. Germline values: CDR1 SGHVS, CDR2 FQNEAQ. Trimming cost V 7 bases and J 5 bases, with 17 bases left between them. The CDR3 is 14 residues long.

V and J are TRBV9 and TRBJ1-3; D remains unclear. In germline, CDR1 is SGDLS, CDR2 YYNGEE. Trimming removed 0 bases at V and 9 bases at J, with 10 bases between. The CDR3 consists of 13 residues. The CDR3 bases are TGTGCCAGCAGCGTAGATAGCGATAGCACCATATATTTT. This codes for CASSVDSDSTIYF. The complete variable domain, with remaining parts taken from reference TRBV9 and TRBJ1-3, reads DSGVTQTPKHLITATGQRVTLRCSPRSGDLSVYWYQQSLDQGLQFLIQYYNGEERAKGNILERFSAQQFPDLHSELNLSSLELGDSALYFCASSVDSDSTIYFGEGSWLTVV.

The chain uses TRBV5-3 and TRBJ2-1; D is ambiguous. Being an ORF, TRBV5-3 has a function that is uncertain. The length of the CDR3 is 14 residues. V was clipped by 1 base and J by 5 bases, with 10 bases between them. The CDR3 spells CARSLTRFNNEQFF. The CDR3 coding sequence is TGTGCCAGAAGCTTGACTCGCTTTAACAATGAGCAGTTCTTC.

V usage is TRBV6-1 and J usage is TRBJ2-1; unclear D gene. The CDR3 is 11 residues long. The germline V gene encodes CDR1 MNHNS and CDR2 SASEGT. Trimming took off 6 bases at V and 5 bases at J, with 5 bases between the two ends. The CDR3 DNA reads TGTGCCAGCAGACTCAACAATGAGCAGTTCTTC. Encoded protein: CASRLNNEQFF.

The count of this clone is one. The CDR3 coding sequence is TGTGCCAGCAGCCGAGGAACCACCTACGAGCAGTACTTC. Protein sequence: CASSRGTTYEQYF. J is TRBJ2-7 and V is TRBV4-2; D gene uncertain. Trimming removed 4 bases at V and 2 bases at J, with 9 bases between. The CDR3 runs to 13 residues. The germline V gene has CDR1 LGHNA and CDR2 YNFKEQ.

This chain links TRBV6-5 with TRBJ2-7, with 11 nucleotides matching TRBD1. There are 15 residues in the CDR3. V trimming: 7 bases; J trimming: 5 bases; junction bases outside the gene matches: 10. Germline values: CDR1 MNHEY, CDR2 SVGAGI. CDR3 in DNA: TGTGCCAGCACCCGGCGGGACAGGGGGGGCCACGAGCAGTACTTC. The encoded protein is CASTRRDRGGHEQYF.

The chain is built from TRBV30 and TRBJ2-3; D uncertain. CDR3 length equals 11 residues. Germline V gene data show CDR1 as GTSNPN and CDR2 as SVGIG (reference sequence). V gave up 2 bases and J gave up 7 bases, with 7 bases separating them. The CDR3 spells CAWSSQYTQYF. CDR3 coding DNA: TGTGCCTGGAGTTCACAGTATACGCAGTATTTT.

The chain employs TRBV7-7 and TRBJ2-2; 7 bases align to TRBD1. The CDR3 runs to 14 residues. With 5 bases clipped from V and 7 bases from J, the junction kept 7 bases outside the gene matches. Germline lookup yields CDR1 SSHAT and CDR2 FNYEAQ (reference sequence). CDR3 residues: CASSPRQGIGELFF. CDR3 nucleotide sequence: TGTGCCAGCAGCCCGCGACAGGGAATCGGGGAGCTGTTTTTT.

Written as DNA, the CDR3 is TGTGCCAGTACCAACCCGGGACAGGGCCAAGAGACCCAGTACTTC. It specifies CASTNPGQGQETQYF. The rearrangement uses TRBV19 and TRBJ2-5, with 9 bases lining up with TRBD1. CDR1 LNHDA and CDR2 SQIVND come from the germline V gene (reference sequence). The trim removed 7 bases at V and 1 base at J, leaving 7 bases unmatched. The CDR3 spans 15 residues. Combining the CDR3 with reference TRBV19 and TRBJ2-5 gives the whole variable domain DGGITQSPKYLFRKEGQNVTLSCEQNLNHDAMYWYRQDPGQGLRLIYYSQIVNDFQKGDIAEGYSVSREKKESFPLTVTSAQKNPTAFYLCASTNPGQGQETQYFGPGTRLLVL.

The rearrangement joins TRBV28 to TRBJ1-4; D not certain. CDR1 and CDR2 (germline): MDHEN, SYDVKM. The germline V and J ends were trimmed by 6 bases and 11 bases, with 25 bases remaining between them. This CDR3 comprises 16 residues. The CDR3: CASSPGSTLLMRKLFF. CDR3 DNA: TGTGCCAGCAGCCCGGGGTCGACACTTCTAATGAGGAAACTGTTTTTT.

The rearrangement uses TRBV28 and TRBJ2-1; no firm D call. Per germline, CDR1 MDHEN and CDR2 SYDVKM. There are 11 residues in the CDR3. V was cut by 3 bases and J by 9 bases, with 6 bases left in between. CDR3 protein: CASSFGSEQFF. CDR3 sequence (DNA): TGTGCCAGCAGTTTCGGGTCTGAGCAGTTCTTC.

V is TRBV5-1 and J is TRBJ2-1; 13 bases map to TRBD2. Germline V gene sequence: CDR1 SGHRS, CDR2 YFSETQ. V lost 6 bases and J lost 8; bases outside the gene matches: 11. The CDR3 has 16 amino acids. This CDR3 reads CASKLTGTSGVDEQFF. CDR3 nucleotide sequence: TGCGCCAGCAAACTAACCGGGACTAGCGGGGTCGATGAGCAGTTCTTC.